This TCR beta chain was sequenced for a study of identical twins. Study outcomes and limitations: An excess of low generation probability was shown by twin-shared out-of-frame alpha sequences. The more abundant beta clonotypes in cord blood had fewer insertions, and memory repertoires did not show this.

Using its own MiXCR run on the 5' RACE reads, TCRdb lists one record per CDR3 protein. This sample has 500,000 or so distinct CDR3 sequences; 20% to 25% occur once, and the top ten carry 0.8% to 1%. The sample holds many counts of this clonotype. Its antigen is currently unknown. The CDR3 is 12 amino acids. Trimming removed 6 bases from V and 6 bases from J; junction bases left unmatched: 8. Germline CDR1 is DFQATT and CDR2 is SNEGSKA (reference sequence). The same data also went into a second study, on T cells expressing NK-cell markers. That source reports: Just one sequenced donor of eight was HCMV-seronegative, while seven were seropositive. An anti-gamma-delta TCR antibody restricted sorting to alpha-beta TCR T cells in several experiments.

The receptor's source is a woman aged 18 to 35 in good health. The chain combines TRBV20-1 with TRBJ2-7; 7 bases map to TRBD2. The specimen sequenced was CD4+ T cells sorted from blood. CDR3 in amino acids: CSADGLVGEQYF. The DNA for the CDR3 is TGCAGTGCCGACGGACTAGTTGGCGAGCAGTACTTC.